These T cell receptor beta chains were read from a single sample in a study of shared clonotypes between healthy human individuals. Generated by immunoSEQ multiplex PCR, the TCRdb table keeps only in-frame clones and is missing some. The sample carries about 2,100,000 clones, around 93% recorded once. Source material: naive CD8+ T cells from PBMCs. The receptor source for this set is a man aged 18-30 years in good health. Some clones in this sample may be carry-over from other donors' samples. The CDR3 runs from the conserved cysteine through the conserved F or W. Each record gives: J gene, clone size, D gene, V gene, CDR3 protein, CDR3 DNA. D genes are given only for firm matches. Expanded clones are given a class, and other clones once, few, many or no size at all.

>TRBJ2-1|NA|NA|TRBV7-9
CASSPDSLSVYEQFF
TGTGCCAGCAGCCCCGACTCACTTTCGGTCTATGAGCAGTTCTTC
>TRBJ1-1|once|NA|TRBV27
CASSPGDPNTEAFF
TGTGCCAGCAGTCCGGGGGATCCTAACACTGAAGCTTTCTTT
>TRBJ2-1|NA|NA|TRBV29-1
CSVVASNRNEQFF
TGCAGCGTTGTTGCCTCTAACCGCAATGAGCAGTTCTTC
>TRBJ2-1|NA|NA|TRBV15
CATSRDRQWGHEQFF
TGTGCCACCAGCAGAGATCGCCAGTGGGGGCATGAGCAGTTCTTC
>TRBJ1-1|NA|NA|TRBV27
CASSLLGGHEAFF
TGTGCCAGCAGTTTATTGGGGGGGCATGAAGCTTTCTTT
>TRBJ1-5|NA|NA|TRBV28
CASSFSDPRPQHF
TGTGCCAGCAGTTTCTCCGACCCCCGGCCCCAGCATTTT
>TRBJ2-1|NA|TRBD2|TRBV7-3
CASSLTSGVYNEQFF
TGTGCCAGCAGCTTAACTAGCGGGGTGTACAATGAGCAGTTCTTC
>TRBJ2-1|NA|TRBD2|TRBV9
CASSPTSLAGGPAMNYNEQFF
TGTGCCAGCAGCCCGACATCACTAGCGGGAGGGCCTGCTATGAATTACAATGAGCAGTTCTTC
>TRBJ2-4|NA|NA|TRBV4-1
CASSHLDPKNIQYF
TGCGCCAGCAGCCATCTGGACCCGAAAAACATTCAGTACTTC
>TRBJ2-7|NA|TRBD2|TRBV9
CASSADPSGRAWEQYF
TGTGCCAGCAGCGCGGACCCTAGCGGGAGGGCTTGGGAGCAGTACTTC
>TRBJ2-1|NA|NA|TRBV13
CASSLQGEEQFF
TGTGCCAGCAGCTTACAGGGAGAAGAGCAGTTCTTC
>TRBJ1-5|NA|TRBD1|TRBV11-2
CASSFWTGSNQPQHF
TGTGCCAGCAGCTTTTGGACAGGGTCAAATCAGCCCCAGCATTTT
>TRBJ2-4|NA|NA|TRBV28
CASSHPRGSKNIQYF
TGTGCCAGCAGTCACCCCCGAGGGTCTAAAAACATTCAGTACTTC
>TRBJ1-2|NA|NA|TRBV5-1
CASSLQGQGYGYTF
TGCGCCAGCAGCTTGCAGGGGCAGGGCTATGGCTACACCTTC
>TRBJ2-3|NA|TRBD2|TRBV7-9
CASSLTLAGASTDTQYF
TGTGCCAGCAGCTTAACGCTAGCGGGGGCTTCCACAGATACGCAGTATTTT
>TRBJ2-1|NA|NA|TRBV27
CASSLGGHGEQFF
TGTGCCAGCAGTTTAGGAGGGCACGGTGAGCAGTTCTTC
>TRBJ1-3|NA|NA|TRBV27
CASSPSPRGSGGNTIYF
TGTGCCAGCAGTCCTTCACCCAGGGGAAGCGGTGGAAACACCATATATTTT
>TRBJ1-1|NA|NA|TRBV6-1
CASKPEWGTEAFF
TGTGCCAGCAAGCCGGAGTGGGGTACTGAAGCTTTCTTT
>TRBJ2-1|NA|TRBD2|TRBV2
CASGTNPYNEQFF
TGTGCCAGCGGGACTAATCCCTACAATGAGCAGTTCTTC
>TRBJ2-2|NA|TRBD1|TRBV27
CASSYWTGNTGELFF
TGTGCCAGCAGTTACTGGACAGGGAACACCGGGGAGCTGTTTTTT
>TRBJ1-1|NA|NA|TRBV2
CASSVSPRNTEAFF
TGTGCCAGCAGTGTCTCTCCCAGGAACACTGAAGCTTTCTTT
>TRBJ2-7|NA|TRBD2|TRBV27
CASSLSAGGVPYEQYF
TGTGCCAGCAGTTTAAGCGCCGGGGGGGTACCCTACGAGCAGTACTTC
>TRBJ1-5|NA|TRBD1|TRBV4-1
CASSPGQGVNQPQHF
TGCGCCAGCAGCCCTGGACAGGGTGTCAATCAGCCCCAGCATTTT
>TRBJ1-1|NA|NA|TRBV27
CASLGYMNTEAFF
TGTGCCAGCCTGGGGTACATGAACACTGAAGCTTTCTTT
>TRBJ2-7|NA|TRBD1|TRBV15
CATSRGDSSYEQYF
TGTGCCACCAGCAGAGGGGACAGTTCCTACGAGCAGTACTTC
>TRBJ2-5|NA|NA|TRBV5-1
CASSLTSVAGETQYF
TGCGCCAGCAGCTTAACCTCAGTAGCCGGAGAGACCCAGTACTTC
>TRBJ2-7|once|TRBD2|TRBV28
CASKGRTSGRVYEQYF
TGTGCCAGCAAAGGAAGGACTAGCGGGAGGGTGTACGAGCAGTACTTC
>TRBJ2-7|NA|TRBD2|TRBV9
CASSLGLAKDYEQYF
TGTGCCAGCAGCCTGGGACTAGCAAAAGACTACGAGCAGTACTTC
>TRBJ1-3|NA|NA|TRBV7-9
CASSQTSQATRNTIYF
TGTGCCAGCAGCCAGACCTCACAGGCCACTCGAAACACCATATATTTT
>TRBJ2-7|NA|NA|TRBV7-8
CASSLEVVPYEQYF
TGTGCCAGCAGCTTAGAGGTGGTTCCTTACGAGCAGTACTTC
>TRBJ2-5|NA|NA|TRBV21-1
CASSNGRQGTQETQYF
TGTGCCAGCAGCAATGGGAGGCAGGGGACACAAGAGACCCAGTACTTC
>TRBJ2-5|NA|TRBD2|TRBV7-7
CASSLRAGVETQYF
TGTGCCAGCAGCTTACGGGCGGGAGTGGAGACCCAGTACTTC
>TRBJ2-1|NA|NA|TRBV14
CASSQGYNEQFF
TGTGCCAGCAGCCAAGGTTATAATGAGCAGTTCTTC
>TRBJ2-2|NA|NA|TRBV11-2
CASSVGQGRVYTGELFF
TGTGCCAGCAGCGTTGGGCAGGGCAGGGTCTACACCGGGGAGCTGTTTTTT
>TRBJ2-7|once|NA|TRBV7-9
CASAWTAAAYEQYF
TGTGCCAGCGCGTGGACAGCCGCAGCGTACGAGCAGTACTTC
>TRBJ2-1|NA|TRBD2|TRBV7-9
CASSPRTSGYNEQFF
TGTGCCAGCAGCCCCCGGACTAGCGGTTACAATGAGCAGTTCTTC
>TRBJ1-2|NA|NA|TRBV7-9
CASSPRDRPNYGYTF
TGTGCCAGCAGCCCGAGGGACCGCCCGAACTATGGCTACACCTTC
>TRBJ2-7|NA|NA|TRBV5-1
CASSFGGPYEQYF
TGCGCCAGCAGCTTTGGGGGGCCCTACGAGCAGTACTTC
>TRBJ1-2|NA|TRBD1|TRBV9
CASSAPKDRVPRNYGYTF
TGTGCCAGCAGCGCCCCGAAGGACAGGGTACCACGTAACTATGGCTACACCTTC
>TRBJ2-1|NA|TRBD2|TRBV7-9
CASDTSSLADKYNEQFF
TGTGCCAGCGATACCTCCAGCCTAGCGGACAAATACAATGAGCAGTTCTTC
>TRBJ2-5|NA|NA|TRBV29-1
CSALQGPQETQYF
TGCAGCGCCCTACAGGGACCTCAAGAGACCCAGTACTTC
>TRBJ2-7|NA|NA|TRBV6-6
CASSYELSYEQYF
TGTGCCAGCAGTTACGAGCTCTCCTACGAGCAGTACTTC
>TRBJ1-1|NA|TRBD1|TRBV11-3
CASSHRGQNTEAFF
TGTGCCAGCAGCCACAGGGGGCAGAACACTGAAGCTTTCTTT
>TRBJ1-3|NA|NA|TRBV4-3
CASSQYGAGDLSGNTIYF
TGCGCCAGCAGCCAATACGGGGCAGGCGACCTCTCTGGAAACACCATATATTTT
>TRBJ2-5|NA|NA|TRBV20-1
CSARVGGDQYF
TGCAGTGCTAGGGTCGGGGGAGACCAGTACTTC
>TRBJ1-1|NA|NA|TRBV4-1
CASSQDFVGAASSF
TGCGCCAGCAGCCAAGATTTTGTAGGGGCAGCCAGCAGTTTT
>TRBJ2-2|NA|NA|TRBV6-6
CASSDRNSNTGELFF
TGTGCCAGCAGTGACAGAAACTCGAACACCGGGGAGCTGTTTTTT
>TRBJ2-1|NA|NA|TRBV6-5
CASSPEGTSVNEQFF
TGTGCCAGCAGTCCCGAGGGAACTAGTGTAAATGAGCAGTTCTTC
>TRBJ2-3|NA|TRBD1|TRBV27
CASSGGQPDPDTQYF
TGTGCCAGCAGTGGGGGACAGCCCGATCCAGATACGCAGTATTTT
>TRBJ2-7|NA|NA|TRBV27
CASRWDGSSYEQYF
TGTGCCAGCAGGTGGGACGGTAGCTCCTACGAGCAGTACTTC
>TRBJ2-7|NA|TRBD1|TRBV14
CASSHRDSSYEQYF
TGTGCCAGCAGCCATCGGGACAGTTCCTACGAGCAGTACTTC
>TRBJ2-1|NA|NA|TRBV28
CASVGRGHLYNEQFF
TGTGCCAGCGTTGGACGGGGACATCTATACAATGAGCAGTTCTTC
>TRBJ2-1|once|TRBD1|TRBV6-5
CASNLDRGKYNEQFF
TGTGCCAGCAACCTAGACAGGGGAAAATACAATGAGCAGTTCTTC
>TRBJ1-1|NA|TRBD1|TRBV19
CASADRGRTEAFF
TGTGCCAGTGCGGACAGGGGTAGAACTGAAGCTTTCTTT